This T cell receptor beta chain came from a study of cytomegalovirus exposure and HLA in healthy donors. CDR3 length: 12 residues. Germline assignment: CDR1 SGHDN and CDR2 FVKESK. Comment on this clone: One end of the junction fails to match germline, which may point to a read error.

Both 60 Vbeta primers and 13 Jbeta primers went into the PCR. Only in-frame clones appear in the TCRdb table, and some are missing; sequencing was by immunoSEQ multiplex PCR. The repertoire has roughly 250,000 clones, roughly two thirds of them found once; the top ten carry 2% to 2.5%. The source of this sequence is a female donor in good health and CMV-seronegative. The sample was PBMCs. J is TRBJ2-5 and V is TRBV14; D not certain. CDR3 in amino acids: CASSQDWAILDF. In DNA form, the CDR3 reads TGTGCCAGCAGCCAAGATTGGGCTATATTGGACTTC.